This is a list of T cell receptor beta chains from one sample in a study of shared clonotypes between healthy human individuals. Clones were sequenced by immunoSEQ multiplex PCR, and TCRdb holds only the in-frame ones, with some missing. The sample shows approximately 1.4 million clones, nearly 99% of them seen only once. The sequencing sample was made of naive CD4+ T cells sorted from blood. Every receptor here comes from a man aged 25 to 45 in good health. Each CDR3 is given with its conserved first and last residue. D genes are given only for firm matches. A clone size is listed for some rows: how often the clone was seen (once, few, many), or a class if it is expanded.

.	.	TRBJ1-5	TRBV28	TGTGCCAGCAGTTTAATACAGGGCCCCCAGCCCCAGCATTTT	CASSLIQGPQPQHF
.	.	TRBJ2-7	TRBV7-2	TGTGCCAGCAGCTTAGCGCATTCTGATTCCGTGCAGTACTTC	CASSLAHSDSVQYF
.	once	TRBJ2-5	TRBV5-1	TGCGCCAGCAGCTTGGCCTTCCCGAGAGAGACCCAGTACTTC	CASSLAFPRETQYF
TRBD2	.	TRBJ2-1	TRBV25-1	TGTGCCAGCAGTCCTCGGACTAGCGGGAGGGTCGATGAGCAGTTCTTC	CASSPRTSGRVDEQFF
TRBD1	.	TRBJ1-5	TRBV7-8	TGTGCCAGCAGCTTAACCTCCGAGTTCAGGGGGAATCAGCCCCAGCATTTT	CASSLTSEFRGNQPQHF
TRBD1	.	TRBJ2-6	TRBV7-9	TGTGCCAAGGGGGACAGGGGACTCTCTGGGGCCAACGTCCTGACTTTC	CAKGDRGLSGANVLTF
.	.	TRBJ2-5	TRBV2	TGTGCCAGCAGCCTATTCCGTGTCATTGGGGAGACCCAGTACTTC	CASSLFRVIGETQYF
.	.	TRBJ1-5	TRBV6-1	TGTGCCAGCAGTTTTCCGGGGCTATATCAAACCCAGCATTTT	CASSFPGLYQTQHF
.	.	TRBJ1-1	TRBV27	TGTGCCAGCAGTTTCCGGGGGCGTTGGGCTGAAGCTTTCTTT	CASSFRGRWAEAFF
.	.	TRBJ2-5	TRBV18	TGTGCCAGCTCACCATTAGCATCAACAGAGACCCAGTACTTC	CASSPLASTETQYF
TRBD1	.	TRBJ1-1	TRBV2	TGTGCCAGCAGTGTTGAATTACAGGGGGACACTGAAGCTTTCTTT	CASSVELQGDTEAFF
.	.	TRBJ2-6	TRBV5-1	TGCGCCAGCAGCCGGTGGGCCTTCTCCTCTGGGGCCAACGTCCTGACTTTC	CASSRWAFSSGANVLTF
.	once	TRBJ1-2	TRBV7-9	TGTGCCAGCAGCTTAGGGACCGTGAAGGGTACGAAGGGCTACACCTTC	CASSLGTVKGTKGYTF
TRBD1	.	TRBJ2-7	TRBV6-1	TGTGCCAGCAGCCGCAAGCCAGGGGGCGACGAGCAGTACTTC	CASSRKPGGDEQYF
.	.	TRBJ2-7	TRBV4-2	TGTGCCAGCAGCCAGGAAGAGAGGAGATCCTACGAGCAGTACTTC	CASSQEERRSYEQYF
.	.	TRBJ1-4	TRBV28	TGTGCCAGCACCCAGGGCGGTTCCGTGGAAAAACTGTTTTTT	CASTQGGSVEKLFF
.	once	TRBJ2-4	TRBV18	TGTGCCAGCTCACCAGGGGCTAAAAACATTCAGTACTTC	CASSPGAKNIQYF
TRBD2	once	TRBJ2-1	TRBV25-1	TGTGCCAGCAGTGATTCTCGGACTAGCGGGACGGTTGAGCAGTTCTTC	CASSDSRTSGTVEQFF
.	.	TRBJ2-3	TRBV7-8	TGTGCCAGCAGCAGCCCAAACCGAGATACGCAGTATTTT	CASSSPNRDTQYF
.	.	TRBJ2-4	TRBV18	TGTGCCAGCTCAACACTAAGCGACCGGCGGGGAAACATTCAGTACTTC	CASSTLSDRRGNIQYF
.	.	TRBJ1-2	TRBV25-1	TGTGCCAGCAGTGCGGGGACGTGGGGCTACACCTTC	CASSAGTWGYTF
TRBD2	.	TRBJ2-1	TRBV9	TGTGCCAGCAGCACCACGCGACTAGCGGGCGACAATGAGCAGTTCTTC	CASSTTRLAGDNEQFF
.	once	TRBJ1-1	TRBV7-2	TGTGCCAGCAGCCGGGGCGGGCGAGCTTTCTTT	CASSRGGRAFF
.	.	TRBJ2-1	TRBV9	TGTGCCAGCAGCGTAGGGGAAGCAAGGGCCGGCTATGAGCAGTTCTTC	CASSVGEARAGYEQFF
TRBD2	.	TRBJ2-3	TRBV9	TGTGCCAGCAGCCCCAGGACTAGCGGGGAAACAGATACGCAGTATTTT	CASSPRTSGETDTQYF
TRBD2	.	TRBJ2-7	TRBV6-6	TGTGCCAGCAGTTACCTAGCGGGAGGGGGCGAGCAGTACTTC	CASSYLAGGGEQYF
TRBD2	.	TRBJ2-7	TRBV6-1	TGTGCCAGCAGTTCGGGAGGGCCTTACGAGCAGTACTTC	CASSSGGPYEQYF
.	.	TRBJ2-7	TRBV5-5	TGTGCCAGCAGCTTGGGATGGAGGGGAACGGCCTACGAGCAGTACTTC	CASSLGWRGTAYEQYF
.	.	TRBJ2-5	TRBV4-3	TGCGCCAGCAGCCTCTTGGGGAGCCAAGAGACCCAGTACTTC	CASSLLGSQETQYF
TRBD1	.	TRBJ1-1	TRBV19	TGTGCCAGTAGTAGAACGTCCGGGACAGGGTGGACTGAAGCTTTCTTT	CASSRTSGTGWTEAFF
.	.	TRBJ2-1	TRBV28	TGTGCCAGCAGTTGGGACCTTTACAATGAGCAGTTCTTC	CASSWDLYNEQFF
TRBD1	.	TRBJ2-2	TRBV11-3	TGTGCCAGCAGCTTCGGACAGGGTAACACCGGGGAGCTGTTTTTT	CASSFGQGNTGELFF
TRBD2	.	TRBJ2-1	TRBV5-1	TGCGCCAGCAGCTTAGGACTAGCGGGAGGCTATTCCTACAATGAGCAGTTCTTC	CASSLGLAGGYSYNEQFF
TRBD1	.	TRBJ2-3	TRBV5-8	TGTGCCAGCAGCTTCCGGGACAGCAAAGATACGCAGTATTTT	CASSFRDSKDTQYF
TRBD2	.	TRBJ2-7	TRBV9	TGTGCCAGCAGCGTAGGGCTAGCGGGAGAGTACGAGCAGTACTTC	CASSVGLAGEYEQYF
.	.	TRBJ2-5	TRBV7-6	TGTGCCAGCAGCTTAGCGCGGTCGTTGAAAGAGACCCAGTACTTC	CASSLARSLKETQYF
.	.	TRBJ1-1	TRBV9	TGTGCCAGCAGCGTACTGACTAACACTGAAGCTTTCTTT	CASSVLTNTEAFF
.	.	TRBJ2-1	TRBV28	TGTGCCAGCAGTCCTCTCCCGTACGTGGAGCAGTTCTTC	CASSPLPYVEQFF
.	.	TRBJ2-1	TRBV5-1	TGCGCCAGCAGTCTTGGTGATCGGGGAAGTGAGCAGTTCTTC	CASSLGDRGSEQFF
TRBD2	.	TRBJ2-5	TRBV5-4	TGTGCCAGCAGCTCTAGACTAGCGGGAGCCCTAGAGACCCAGTACTTC	CASSSRLAGALETQYF
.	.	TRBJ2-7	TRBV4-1	TGCGCCAGCAGCCACGGAACACAGGGCCCCGAGCAGTACTTC	CASSHGTQGPEQYF
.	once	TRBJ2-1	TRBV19	TGTGCCAGTAGTATCGGAGGGAGGTACAATGAGCAGTTCTTC	CASSIGGRYNEQFF
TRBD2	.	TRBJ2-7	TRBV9	TGTGCCAGCAGCGTTGGAGCGGGAGTCTCCTACGAGCAGTACTTC	CASSVGAGVSYEQYF
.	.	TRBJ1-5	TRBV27	TGTGCCAGCACCACATCGGGTGTGACTCCCCCGGGTTTT	CASTTSGVTPPGF
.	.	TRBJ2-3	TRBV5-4	TGTGCCAGCAGCCCGGGACTCCTTAGCACAGATACGCAGTATTTT	CASSPGLLSTDTQYF
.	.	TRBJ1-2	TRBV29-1	TGCAGCGTTGAGACCGCCTCCACGGGTGACACCTTC	CSVETASTGDTF
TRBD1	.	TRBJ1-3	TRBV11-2	TGTGCCAGCAGCCTACGGGCGACAGGGTTTCCTCTAAGTGGAAACACCATATATTTT	CASSLRATGFPLSGNTIYF
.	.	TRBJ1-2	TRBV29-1	TGCAGCGTTGAACGGCAGCTAACAAATTATGGCTACACCTTC	CSVERQLTNYGYTF
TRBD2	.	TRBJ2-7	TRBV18	TGTGCCAGCTCACCGGGACTAGCGGGACTGGAAGAGCAGTACTTC	CASSPGLAGLEEQYF
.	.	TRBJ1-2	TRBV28	TGTGCCAGCAGTTTAAACTCTGACCAAGGCTACACCTTC	CASSLNSDQGYTF